The next 9 T cell receptor beta chains were all read from a single sample in a study of cytomegalovirus exposure and HLA in healthy donors. PCR amplification relied on 60 Vbeta primers (plus 13 Jbeta primers). Method: immunoSEQ multiplex PCR; TCRdb's copy keeps in-frame clones and lacks some. The sample has tens of thousands of clones; about 71% are singletons. The sequenced sample was PBMCs. The receptors were sampled from a man in his sixties in good health and CMV-seropositive.

This clone was recorded only once. The chain is built from TRBV28 and TRBJ2-2; the D is unclear. CDR1 is MDHEN and CDR2 is SYDVKM in the germline V gene. V was cut by 6 bases and J by 7 bases, with 15 bases left in between. This CDR3 has 14 residues. This chain's CDR3 is CASSRVIAGGELFF. The CDR3 DNA is TGTGCCAGCAGCCGGGTTATAGCCGGCGGGGAGCTGTTTTTT.

A few counts support this clone. J is TRBJ2-1 and V is TRBV13; 8 nucleotides align to TRBD2. Trimming took 5 bases from V and 2 from J; bases not matched to a gene: 8. The germline V gene encodes CDR1 PRHDT and CDR2 FYEKMQ (reference sequence). This CDR3 has 16 amino acids. CDR3 sequence (DNA): TGTGCCAGCAGCCTCACTCCGGGAGGGCCCTACAATGAGCAGTTCTTC. This gives the protein CASSLTPGGPYNEQFF.

This clone was detected only a few times. The chain joins TRBV6-4 to TRBJ2-1; 8 nucleotides match TRBD2. J lost 5 bases, V lost 3 bases, and 9 bases had no gene match. This CDR3 comprises 16 residues. Germline loops: CDR1 MRHNA, CDR2 SNTAGT. The CDR3 region is CASSERGGAGNNEQFF. DNA for the CDR3: TGTGCCAGCAGTGAACGGGGGGGCGCCGGGAACAATGAGCAGTTCTTC.

This clone was picked up one time. The chain links TRBV18 to TRBJ2-3, with 10 positions matching TRBD1. Germline values: CDR1 KGHSH, CDR2 LQKENI. This CDR3 spans 15 amino acids. J lost 1 base, V lost 3 bases, and 1 base had no gene match. In nucleotides, the CDR3 is TGTGCCAGCTCACCTGGGACAGGGGGCACAGATACGCAGTATTTT. It translates to CASSPGTGGTDTQYF. The full variable domain, completed using reference TRBV18 and TRBJ2-3, is NAGVMQNPRHLVRRRGQEARLRCSPMKGHSHVYWYRQLPEEGLKFMVYLQKENIIDESGMPKERFSAEFPKEGPSILRIQQVVRGDSAAYFCASSPGTGGTDTQYFGPGTRLTVL.

CDR3 sequence: CASSQSQDRTEAFF. Written as DNA, the CDR3 is TGCGCCAGCAGCCAAAGTCAGGATAGGACTGAAGCTTTCTTT. This chain joins TRBV4-1 and TRBJ1-1, with no clear D. Trimming shortened V by 2 bases and J by 5 bases, and 12 bases separated the two germline ends. This CDR3 spans 14 amino acids. Germline assignment: CDR1 MGHRA and CDR2 YSYEKL.

Turning to this clone: Likely a read error: the CDR3 ends without its conserved phenylalanine or tryptophan. The DNA is left out, because the CDR3 cannot be placed on it with certainty; the CDR3 is given as TCRdb lists it. The chain links TRBV5-1 to TRBJ1-2. Per the germline V gene, CDR1 is SGHRS and CDR2 is YFSETQ. The CDR3 is made up of 11 amino acids, end residues included. The CDR3 loop is CASSLVLGDPL.

The chain employs TRBV5-6 and TRBJ2-7, with 9 positions matching TRBD2. V gave up 3 bases and J gave up 2 bases; unmatched junction bases: 6. Germline loops: CDR1 SGHDT, CDR2 YYEEEE. This CDR3 is 15 amino acids long. The CDR3, as DNA: TGTGCCAGCAGCTACCCGGGACTAGCACCCTACGAGCAGTACTTC. Encoded protein: CASSYPGLAPYEQYF.

The V gene is TRBV10-3, the J gene TRBJ1-3; D remains ambiguous. V was cut by 6 bases and J by 0 bases, with 12 bases left in between. Germline assignment: CDR1 ENHRY and CDR2 SYGVKD. The CDR3 extends over 15 amino acids. The CDR3 spells CAIRAGRSSGNTIYF. The CDR3 coding sequence is TGTGCCATCAGGGCTGGCAGAAGCTCTGGAAACACCATATATTTT.

This clone was picked up a small number of times. One end of the junction fails to match germline, which may point to a read error. This chain links TRBV13 with TRBJ1-1, with D hard to call. The CDR3 runs to 14 residues. Per germline, CDR1 PRHDT and CDR2 FYEKMQ (reference sequence). CDR3 region: CASSPDGINTEAFF. The CDR3 nucleotides are TGCGCCAGCAGCCCGGACGGGATTAACACTGAAGCTTTCTTT.